This TCR beta chain was captured by sequencing in a study of graft-versus-host responses after intestinal transplantation. Responders labeled with CFSE (about 200,000) were plated with about 200,000 irradiated, violet-dye-labeled stimulators. Study conclusions and caveats: Graft-donor T cell macrochimerism coincided with high graft-versus-host to host-versus-graft clonal ratios in allografts. Peak circulating GvH clone levels were associated with early post-transplant HvG declines.

The assay was immunoSEQ multiplex PCR, and TCRdb's table has in-frame clones only and misses some. The sample records around 10,000 clones, roughly 30% being singletons. CDR1 SGHKS and CDR2 YYEKEE come from the germline V gene (reference sequence). V dropped 0 bases and J dropped 8 bases, with 14 bases sitting between them. The CDR3 covers 14 residues. The sample holds a few counts of this clone. The chain carries TRBV5-5 and TRBJ1-2, with D possibly TRBD1 on 5 matching bases. The sequence derives from a human patient who was an organ donor for intestinal transplantation. Sequences were derived from alloreactive CD4+ T cells from a mixed lymphocyte reaction culture, sampled before transplantation. Specified subset: CFSE-low proliferating T cells sorted from roughly six-day pre-transplant mixed lymphocyte reaction (GvH or HvG direction). CDR3 sequence reads: CASSLELRGHGYTF. The CDR3 DNA sequence: TGTGCCAGCAGCTTGGAGCTTAGGGGCCACGGCTACACCTTC.